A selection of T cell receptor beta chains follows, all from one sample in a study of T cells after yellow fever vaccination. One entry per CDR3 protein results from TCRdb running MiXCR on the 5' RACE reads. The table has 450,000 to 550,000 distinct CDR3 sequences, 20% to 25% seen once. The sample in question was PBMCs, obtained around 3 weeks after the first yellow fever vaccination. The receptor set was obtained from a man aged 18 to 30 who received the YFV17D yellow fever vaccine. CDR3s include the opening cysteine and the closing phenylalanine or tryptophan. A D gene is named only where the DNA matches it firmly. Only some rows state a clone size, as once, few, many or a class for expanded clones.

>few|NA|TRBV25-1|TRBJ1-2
TGTGCCAGCAGCGCCTCTGGGGGTGACTATGGCTACACCTTC
CASSASGGDYGYTF
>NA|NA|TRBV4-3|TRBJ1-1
TGCGCCAGCAGCCAAAGTCACCCAGAGAACACTGAAGCTTTCTTT
CASSQSHPENTEAFF
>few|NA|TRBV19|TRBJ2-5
TGTGCCAGTAGTATGGGAGGAATCGGTGGGACCCAGTACTTC
CASSMGGIGGTQYF
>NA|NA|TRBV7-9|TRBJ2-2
TGTGCCAGCAGCTTACAGGAGACCCGCACCGGGGAGCTGTTTTTT
CASSLQETRTGELFF
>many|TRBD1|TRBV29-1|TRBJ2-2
TGCAGCGTGCCCGGGACAGGGAAAACCGGGGAGCTGTTTTTT
CSVPGTGKTGELFF
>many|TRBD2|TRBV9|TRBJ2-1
TGTGCCAGCAGCGTGGCTAGCGGGGGGTTAAATGAGCAGTTCTTC
CASSVASGGLNEQFF
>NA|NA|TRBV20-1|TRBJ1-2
TGCAGTGCTAGTAAGGTCAGCGAAGCCTATGGCTACACCTTC
CSASKVSEAYGYTF
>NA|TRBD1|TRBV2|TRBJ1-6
TGTGCCAGCAGTGTCGACAGGGGAAGTTCACCCCTCCACTTT
CASSVDRGSSPLHF
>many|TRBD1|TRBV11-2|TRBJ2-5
TGTGCCAGCAGCTTAGATCGGGACAGGGGGCGCGCAGAGACCCAGTACTTC
CASSLDRDRGRAETQYF
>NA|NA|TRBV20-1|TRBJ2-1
TGCAGTGCTAGTAACCACCAAAACAATGAGCAGTTCTTC
CSASNHQNNEQFF
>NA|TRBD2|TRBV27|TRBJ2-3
TGTGCCAGCATCTCGACCCCGTCTGGCGGGGGGGCTTCAGATACGCAGTATTTT
CASISTPSGGGASDTQYF
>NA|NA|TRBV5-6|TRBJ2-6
TGTGCCAGCAGCCGCCCGACTGGGGCCAACGTCCTGACTTTC
CASSRPTGANVLTF
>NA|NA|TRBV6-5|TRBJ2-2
TGTGCCAGCAGTTACGGAGTCCCGGGGGAGCTGTTTTTT
CASSYGVPGELFF
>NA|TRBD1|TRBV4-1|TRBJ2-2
TGCGCCAGCAGCCGAGATAGGACAGGGTCGAACACCGGGGAGCTGTTTTTT
CASSRDRTGSNTGELFF
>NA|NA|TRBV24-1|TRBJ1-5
TGTGCCACCAGTGAATCACCACAGGGCAGCCAGCCCCAGCATTTT
CATSESPQGSQPQHF
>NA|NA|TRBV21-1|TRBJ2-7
TGTGCCAGCAGCGAGGGTCTCTACGAGCAGTACTTC
CASSEGLYEQYF
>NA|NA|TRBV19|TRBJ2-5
TGTGCCAGTAGTATAGGTCCGGGAAGGCAAGAGACCCAGTACTTC
CASSIGPGRQETQYF
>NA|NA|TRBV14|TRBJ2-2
TGTGCCAGCAGCCAAGTAAGAACCGGGGAGCTGTTTTTT
CASSQVRTGELFF
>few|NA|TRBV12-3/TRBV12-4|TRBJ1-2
TGTGCCAGCAGTGCTAGACAGGATCAAGCTAACTATGGCTACACCTTC
CASSARQDQANYGYTF
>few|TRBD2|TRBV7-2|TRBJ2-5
TGTGCCAGCAACGACCCCCTTCGGGGGGTAGAGCAAGAGACCCAGTACTTC
CASNDPLRGVEQETQYF
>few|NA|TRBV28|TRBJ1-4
TGTGCCAGCAGTTTTCTGAGACTTGAAAAACTGTTTTTT
CASSFLRLEKLFF
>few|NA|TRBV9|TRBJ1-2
TGTGCCAGCAGCGTAGCTATGGATTCCCACTTGGGGCTGAAGAGTAACTATGGCTACACCTTC
CASSVAMDSHLGLKSNYGYTF
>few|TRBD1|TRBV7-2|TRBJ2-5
TGTGCCAGCAGACGCGACAGGGCTAGGCAGGAGACCCAGTACTTC
CASRRDRARQETQYF
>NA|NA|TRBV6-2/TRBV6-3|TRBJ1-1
TGTGCCAGCAGTTACAACAGCAACACTGAAGCTTTCTTT
CASSYNSNTEAFF
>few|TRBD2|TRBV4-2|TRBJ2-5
TGTGCCAGCAGCCAAGGGGGGCTAGCGGGGGGTCAGGGGGAGACCCAGTACTTC
CASSQGGLAGGQGETQYF
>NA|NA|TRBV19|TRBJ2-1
TGTGCCAGTAGCCCGCGGGGCCAATACAATGAGCAGTTCTTC
CASSPRGQYNEQFF
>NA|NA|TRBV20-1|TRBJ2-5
TGCAGTGCCCTAAAGGCCAGTCCGACCCAGTACTTC
CSALKASPTQYF
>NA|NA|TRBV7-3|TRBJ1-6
TGTGCCAGCAGCAAGGGGTCCCTTGGATCACCCCTCCACTTT
CASSKGSLGSPLHF
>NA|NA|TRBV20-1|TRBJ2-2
TGCAGTGCTTCCACTAGAACGAACACCGGGGAGCTGTTTTTT
CSASTRTNTGELFF
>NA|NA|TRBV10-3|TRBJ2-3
TGTGCCATCAGGGACTCCAAAGGTCCAGATACGCAGTATTTT
CAIRDSKGPDTQYF
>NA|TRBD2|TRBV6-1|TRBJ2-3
TGTGCCAGCAGTGAAGAGGTAGCGGGTCCTCGCACAGATACGCAGTATTTT
CASSEEVAGPRTDTQYF
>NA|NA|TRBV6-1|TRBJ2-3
TGTGCCAGCAGGATACGACAAGGGGCCGCGGCAGATACGCAGTATTTT
CASRIRQGAAADTQYF
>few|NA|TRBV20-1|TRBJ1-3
TGCAGTGCTAGAGACGGGGGGATCACTGGAAACACCATATATTTT
CSARDGGITGNTIYF
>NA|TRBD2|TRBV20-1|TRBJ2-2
TGCAGTGCTAGAGTGTTTGGAGCGGGGGTGAACACCGGGGAGCTGTTTTTT
CSARVFGAGVNTGELFF
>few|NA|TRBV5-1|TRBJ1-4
TGCGCCAGCAGCTTGGGGCACAGGGAGGCTAATGAAAAACTGTTTTTT
CASSLGHREANEKLFF
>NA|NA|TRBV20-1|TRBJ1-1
TGCAGTGCTAGAGATGCTAGGGGAAACACTGAAGCTTTCTTT
CSARDARGNTEAFF
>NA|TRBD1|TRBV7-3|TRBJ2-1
TGTGCCAGCAGCACCCGACAGGGAAAAGCTTTCAATGAGCAGTTCTTC
CASSTRQGKAFNEQFF
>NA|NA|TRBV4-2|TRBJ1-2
TGTGCCAGCAGCCAAGTGGGGACTGAAATTTACTATGGCTACACCTTC
CASSQVGTEIYYGYTF
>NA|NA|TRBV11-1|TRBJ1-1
TGTGCCAGCAGCTTTAACAGGTATAGGGATAATGAAGCTTTCTTT
CASSFNRYRDNEAFF
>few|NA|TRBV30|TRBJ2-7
TGTGCCTGGAGTAGACAGGGAGGCTACGAGCAGTACTTC
CAWSRQGGYEQYF
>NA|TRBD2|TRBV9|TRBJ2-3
TGTGCCAGCAGCGTAGCCGGGGGGGGCTTCACAGATACGCAGTATTTT
CASSVAGGGFTDTQYF
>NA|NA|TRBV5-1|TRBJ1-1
TGCGCCAGCAGCACCGGAAATGAAGCTTTCTTT
CASSTGNEAFF
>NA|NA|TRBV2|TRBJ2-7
TGTGCCAGCACCCCCAAGGGGGTCATGGGTTACGAGCAGTACTTC
CASTPKGVMGYEQYF
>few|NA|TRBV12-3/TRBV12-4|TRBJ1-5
TGTGCCAGCAGTTTAGTTACGGTTAGCAATCAGCCCCAGCATTTT
CASSLVTVSNQPQHF
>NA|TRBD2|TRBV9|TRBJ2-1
TGTGCCAGCAGCACCGGGACTAGCGTCAATGAGCAGTTCTTC
CASSTGTSVNEQFF
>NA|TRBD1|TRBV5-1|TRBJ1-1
TGCGCCAGCAGCCCGGGACAGGGACCGAACACTGAAGCTTTCTTT
CASSPGQGPNTEAFF
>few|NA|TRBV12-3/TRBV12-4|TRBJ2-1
TGTGCCAGCAGTTTTCTCCAGTACAATGAGCAGTTCTTC
CASSFLQYNEQFF
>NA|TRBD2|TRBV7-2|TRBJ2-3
TGTGCCAGCAGCTTAGTGGCGGGTAGCGGGGGCACAGATACGCAGTATTTT
CASSLVAGSGGTDTQYF
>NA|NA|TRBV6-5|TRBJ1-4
TGTGCCAGCAGTTCAAGGGGGGGAGCTAATGAAAAACTGTTTTTT
CASSSRGGANEKLFF
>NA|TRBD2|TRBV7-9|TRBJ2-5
TGTGCCAGCAGCTTAAGCGGGGGGCTTCCGAAGGAGACCCAGTACTTC
CASSLSGGLPKETQYF
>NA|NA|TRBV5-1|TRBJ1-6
TGCGCCAGCAGCTCACCGGGTCCTCATTCACCCCTCCACTTT
CASSSPGPHSPLHF
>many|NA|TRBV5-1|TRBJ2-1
TGTGCCAGCAGCTTAGGTAGTGAGCAGTTCTTC
CASSLGSEQFF
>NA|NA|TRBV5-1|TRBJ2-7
TGCGCCAGCAGCTTGGATCCAGTCTATTCGGGGGAGCAGTACTTC
CASSLDPVYSGEQYF
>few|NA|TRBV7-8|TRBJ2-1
TGTGCCATCGGACATAGACTCTACAATGAGCAGTTCTTC
CAIGHRLYNEQFF
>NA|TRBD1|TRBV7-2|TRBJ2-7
TGTGCCAGCAGCTTAGCGGGGACAGGGATCAACTACGAGCAGTACTTC
CASSLAGTGINYEQYF
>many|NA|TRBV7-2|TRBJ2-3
TGTGCCAGCAGCTTAGAGGAGAGCACAGATACGCAGTATTTT
CASSLEESTDTQYF
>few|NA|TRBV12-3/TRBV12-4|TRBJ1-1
TGTGCCAGCAGCTTCGCCCGGGGAACTGAAGCTTTCTTT
CASSFARGTEAFF
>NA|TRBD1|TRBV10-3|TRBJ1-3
TGTGCCATTCTTGACAGGGGACCTGGAAACACCATATATTTT
CAILDRGPGNTIYF
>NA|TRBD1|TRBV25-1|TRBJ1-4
TGTGCCAGCAGCCACAGGGGGCGAGGGGAAAAACTGTTTTTT
CASSHRGRGEKLFF